One sample yielded the 11 T cell receptor beta chains listed below, sequenced in a study of regulatory T cells in long-lasting Graves disease (TCRdb year 2021). For both TCR sequencing and RNA sequencing, RNA was extracted from PBMCs in TRIzol. TCRdb passed the public sequencing reads through fastp at Q25 and MiXCR, retaining productive beta sequences. Every CDR3 protein is listed once, alongside the most common genes and DNA of its rows. The sample table holds hundreds of distinct CDR3 sequences, of which roughly 57% were seen once. Jointly, the top ten make up roughly 13% of the sample. This sample comprised peripheral blood mononuclear cells (PBMCs), obtained with antithyroid drug treatment, in newly diagnosed or persistent Graves disease (not recorded which). These TCRs come from a female donor with Graves disease. Donor details come from another sample of the same person, matched by shared clones.

The chain has TRBV11-3 and TRBJ1-1; D may be TRBD1 (5 bases). Germline V lookup: CDR1 SGHNT, CDR2 YENEEA. The CDR3 covers 12 residues. Between the trimmed V and J ends, which lost 8 bases and 4 bases, there was a span of 11 bases. Written as DNA, the CDR3 is TGTGCCAGCCGGGACGCGGGCACTGAAGCTTTCTTT. This codes for CASRDAGTEAFF.

V gene TRBV7-9 combines with J gene TRBJ2-4; D unresolved. Trimming shortened V by 2 bases and J by 8 bases, and 19 bases separated the two germline ends. The CDR3 is 16 amino acids. Germline loops: CDR1 SEHNR, CDR2 FQNEAQ (reference sequence). CDR3 nucleotides: TGTGCCAGCAGCTTAACATTCTGGCGGAAAAGGGACATTCAGTACTTC. Protein sequence: CASSLTFWRKRDIQYF.

The chain employs TRBV11-2 and TRBJ2-1; 7 nucleotides align to TRBD2. Germline V CDR1 and CDR2: SGHAT, FQNNGV. V was pared by 5 bases and J by 3 bases, with 7 bases of the junction left unmatched. This CDR3 is built from 15 residues. The CDR3 is CASSAIAGHYNEQFF. The CDR3 region has the DNA TGTGCCAGCAGCGCGATAGCGGGCCACTACAATGAGCAGTTCTTC.

This chain's CDR3 is CSALAGGPSLGEQYF. The DNA for the CDR3 is TGCAGTGCATTAGCGGGAGGGCCCTCTCTCGGCGAGCAGTACTTC. This chain joins TRBV20-1 and TRBJ2-7; 11 bases match TRBD2. The CDR3 sequence is 15 residues long. V lost 6 bases to trimming and J lost 6 bases; unmatched junction nucleotides: 13. The V gene's germline CDR1 is DFQATT and CDR2 SNEGSKA (reference sequence).

This clonotype turned up a few times. The genes are TRBV7-6 and TRBJ2-3; D is unresolved. The V and J ends lost 0 bases and 5 bases respectively, with 27 bases between them. The CDR3 has 20 residues. Germline-derived CDR1 and CDR2 are SGHVS and FNYEAQ. In DNA, the CDR3 is TGTGCCAGCAGCTTAGCCCTGCTTTCCCCGAGCCAGGAAACGCAAGATACGCAGTATTTT. Encoded protein: CASSLALLSPSQETQDTQYF.

This clonotype was detected only a few times. This chain uses TRBV9 with TRBJ1-4, with 8 bases fitting TRBD1. In germline, CDR1 is SGDLS, CDR2 YYNGEE. V lost 4 bases to trimming and J lost 8 bases; unmatched junction nucleotides: 13. The CDR3 loop spans 16 amino acids. CDR3 in amino acids: CASSTGFQGAQEKLFF. The CDR3 DNA follows: TGTGCCAGCAGCACCGGCTTCCAGGGGGCGCAGGAAAAACTGTTTTTT.

This clonotype was picked up a small number of times. This chain joins TRBV11-3 and TRBJ2-2; no clear D gene. Germline CDR1 and CDR2: SGHNT and YENEEA. V was clipped by 5 bases and J by 7 bases, with 8 bases between them. This CDR3 region has 12 residues. CDR3 DNA: TGTGCCAGCAGCCTAAACGGCGGGGAGCTGTTTTTT. This gives the protein CASSLNGGELFF.

This clonotype was detected only a few times. The V call is TRBV24-1, the J call TRBJ2-5, with D hard to call. From germline, CDR1 is KGHDR and CDR2 SFDVKD. The CDR3 covers 13 residues. V lost 3 bases to trimming and J lost 8 bases, with 12 bases between them. CDR3 amino acids: CATSDPSVDTQYF. In DNA, the CDR3 is TGTGCCACCAGTGATCCCTCGGTTGATACCCAGTACTTC.

The chain uses TRBV15 and TRBJ1-1; weak D call: TRBD1 (5 bases). Germline assignment: CDR1 LNHNV and CDR2 YYDKDF (reference sequence). This CDR3 comprises 14 residues. V was shortened by 0 bases and J by 11 bases, with 16 bases between the two germline ends. The CDR3 DNA is TGTGCCACCAGCAGAGATACCAGGGTTGACCTCGCTTTCTTT. It translates to CATSRDTRVDLAFF.

The gene calls are TRBV6-1 and TRBJ1-5, with D tentatively TRBD1 (5 bases). V lost 8 bases and J lost 2, with 16 bases in between. The CDR3 sequence is 15 residues long. CDR1 and CDR2 (germline): MNHNS, SASEGT. CDR3 in DNA: TGTGCCAGCGGGAAAAGGGACGCGGGCAATCAGCCCCAGCATTTT. This encodes CASGKRDAGNQPQHF.

The chain combines TRBV6-2 or TRBV6-3 with TRBJ2-5; D remains ambiguous. The CDR3 is 16 residues long. Trimming stripped 7 bases from V and 0 bases from J, with 18 bases between. Germline V gene data show CDR1 as MNHEY and CDR2 as SVGEGT. CDR3 nucleotide sequence: TGTGCCAGCACCCAACGATCAGGATTCAACCAAGAGACCCAGTACTTC. Translating it yields CASTQRSGFNQETQYF.